This paragraph reports one TCR beta chain. In the study's own analysis: Reference gene primer amplification in the assay estimated nucleated cell counts. Profiled with immunoSEQ multiplex PCR; TCRdb holds only in-frame clones, not every one. V and J calls plus clone size are reproduced from that table; the DNA served to infer D and trimming. The sample yields under 250,000 clones, around 83% seen once. The data originate from a study of blood T cell repertoires in COVID-19. The wider study: There were acute and convalescent COVID-19 samples, and they came from the United States, Italy and Spain. Sources were T cells, B-cell-depleted T cells, or PBMCs; the material itself was cDNA or gDNA.

Looked up from germline, CDR1 is MNHEY and CDR2 is SVGAGI. The V end was cut by 4 bases, the J end by 9 bases, with 22 bases between. The CDR3 spans 16 residues. The rearrangement joins TRBV6-5 to TRBJ2-1, with D perhaps matching TRBD1 (7 bases). Sequenced: peripheral blood. This clonotype originated in a human donor in a cohort sampled during active COVID-19. CDR3 coding DNA: TGTGCCAGCAGTTTCACTCCGGGACAGCGGCGGGGTGAGCAGTTCTTC. It specifies CASSFTPGQRRGEQFF.